This passage covers 28 T cell receptor beta chains from one sample sequenced in a study of blood T cell repertoires in COVID-19. The assay was immunoSEQ multiplex PCR, and TCRdb's table has in-frame clones only and misses some. The sample comprises roughly 150,000 clones, 80% of which are singletons, and roughly 0.6% rests with the top ten. The sequenced sample consisted of peripheral blood. The receptors stem from a man aged 60 to 75 with acute or convalescent COVID-19.

This clone has only a few counts. The rearrangement uses TRBV27 and TRBJ1-6; 11 nucleotides line up with TRBD1. V gave up 4 bases and J gave up 7 bases; unmatched junction bases: 3. The CDR3 is 15 residues long. In germline, CDR1 is MNHEY, CDR2 SMNVEV (reference sequence). The CDR3 protein is CASSSGTGGNSPLHF. The CDR3 DNA reads as TGTGCCAGCAGTTCAGGGACAGGGGGAAATTCACCCCTCCACTTT.

V and J are TRBV28 and TRBJ1-6; a possible D gene is TRBD1 (5 bases). CDR3 length: 14 residues. Germline V gene data show CDR1 as MDHEN and CDR2 as SYDVKM. V lost 5 bases and J lost 10, with 15 bases in between. CDR3 protein: CASSNGGGGSPLHF. CDR3 coding DNA: TGTGCCAGCAGTAACGGGGGAGGAGGCTCACCCCTCCACTTT.

The V gene is TRBV19, the J gene TRBJ1-5; 7 bases match TRBD1. Trimming cost V 3 bases and J 0 bases; bases outside gene matches: 5. From germline, CDR1 is LNHDA and CDR2 SQIVND (reference sequence). The CDR3 consists of 16 residues. DNA of the CDR3: TGTGCCAGTAGTATGGCTACAGGGGTTAGCAATCAGCCCCAGCATTTT. It yields the protein CASSMATGVSNQPQHF.

J is TRBJ1-2 and V is TRBV5-1, with 7 bases fitting TRBD1. Germline V gene sequence: CDR1 SGHRS, CDR2 YFSETQ. The CDR3 sequence is 14 residues long. With V trimmed by 1 base and J by 7 bases, 7 bases remained unmatched. The CDR3 DNA is TGCGCCAGCAGCTTGCATGAGACAGGGTTTGGCTACACCTTC. Translated: CASSLHETGFGYTF.

This sequence joins TRBV7-6 and TRBJ2-3; TRBD1 matches 11 bases. The V gene's germline CDR1 is SGHVS and CDR2 FNYEAQ. V shed 1 base, J shed 4 bases, and the junction held 1 base outside the gene matches. The CDR3 runs 15 residues. The CDR3 DNA is TGTGCCAGCAGCTTAGGGACAGGGGGCGCAGATACGCAGTATTTT. Protein: CASSLGTGGADTQYF.

The chain carries TRBV7-8 and TRBJ2-7; 7 nucleotides match TRBD1. V was pared by 6 bases and J by 3 bases, with 8 bases of the junction left unmatched. This CDR3 spans 14 amino acids. Looked up from germline, CDR1 is SGHVS and CDR2 is FQNEAQ. The CDR3 bases are TGTGCCAGCAGTCCGGACAGGATCAGCTACGAGCAGTACTTC. It yields the protein CASSPDRISYEQYF. Combining the CDR3 with reference TRBV7-8 and TRBJ2-7 gives the whole variable domain GAGVSQSPRYKVAKRGQDVALRCDPISGHVSLFWYQQALGQGPEFLTYFQNEAQLDKSGLPSDRFFAERPEGSVSTLKIQRTQQEDSAVYLCASSPDRISYEQYFGPGTRLTVT.

The V gene is TRBV19, the J gene TRBJ1-2; D may be TRBD1 (6 bases). V lost 5 bases and J 8 bases, leaving 27 bases between the germline ends. CDR3 size: 17 residues. Germline V gives CDR1 LNHDA, CDR2 SQIVND (reference sequence). The CDR3 sequence: CASSPPQAPGQNMGYTF. The DNA of the CDR3 is TGTGCCAGTAGTCCACCTCAAGCTCCGGGACAAAATATGGGCTACACCTTC.

The V call is TRBV9, the J call TRBJ2-2; 8 bases align to TRBD1. V dropped 2 bases and J dropped 5; count of bases not matched to a gene: 8. Germline-derived CDR1 and CDR2 are SGDLS and YYNGEE. The CDR3 covers 16 residues. CDR3 in DNA: TGTGCCAGCAGCGTGCAGGACAGGGCGGGGACCGGGGAGCTGTTTTTT. Protein sequence: CASSVQDRAGTGELFF.

V is TRBV4-1 and J is TRBJ1-3; D is uncertain. Trimming shortened V by 5 bases and J by 0 bases, and 11 bases separated the two germline ends. CDR1 is MGHRA and CDR2 is YSYEKL in the germline V gene. This CDR3 is 15 amino acids long. This CDR3 reads CASSYFIASGNTIYF. The CDR3 nucleotides read TGCGCCAGCAGCTACTTTATCGCCTCTGGAAACACCATATATTTT.

This rearrangement joins TRBV5-1 to TRBJ2-2; D possibly corresponds to TRBD2 (7 bases). V lost 1 base to trimming and J lost 8 bases, with 15 bases between them. CDR1 is SGHRS, CDR2 YFSETQ, per germline. This CDR3 is built from 15 residues. This CDR3 is CASSLLTGGEGELFF. The CDR3 nucleotides are TGCGCCAGCAGCTTGCTGACGGGGGGCGAGGGGGAGCTGTTTTTT.

V and J are TRBV19 and TRBJ2-2; the match to TRBD2 covers 7 bases. CDR3 length equals 16 residues. V lost 3 bases to trimming and J lost 4 bases; unmatched junction nucleotides: 8. Germline V gene sequence: CDR1 LNHDA, CDR2 SQIVND (reference sequence). CDR3 in DNA: TGTGCCAGTAGTATGGGGGGGGTAAGAACCACCGGGGAGCTGTTTTTT. Protein sequence: CASSMGGVRTTGELFF.

The chain is built from TRBV28 and TRBJ2-3, with D tentatively TRBD2 (5 bases). Between the trimmed V and J ends, which lost 3 bases and 2 bases, there was a span of 6 bases. Germline V lookup: CDR1 MDHEN, CDR2 SYDVKM. The CDR3 extends over 13 amino acids. CDR3 bases: TGTGCCAGCAGTTTGGACTCCACAGATACGCAGTATTTT. Translation: CASSLDSTDTQYF.

V gene TRBV2 combines with J gene TRBJ2-3; D perhaps matches TRBD2 (6 bases). The CDR3 length is 16 residues. V was pared by 1 base and J by 1 base, with 12 bases between. Germline V CDR1 and CDR2: SNHLY, FYNNEI. This CDR3 is CASSEEAGTRTDTQYF. Here the CDR3 DNA reads TGTGCCAGCAGTGAAGAGGCGGGGACCCGCACAGATACGCAGTATTTT.

The rearrangement joins TRBV10-3 to TRBJ2-1, with 7 nucleotides matching TRBD1. J gave up 4 bases and V 7 bases, and 4 bases lay outside the gene matches. The CDR3 consists of 13 residues. Germline V gives CDR1 ENHRY, CDR2 SYGVKD. CDR3: CAITPTGYNEQFF. CDR3 coding DNA: TGTGCCATCACCCCGACAGGGTACAATGAGCAGTTCTTC.

The chain is built from TRBV6-5 and TRBJ1-2; no clear D. The CDR3 covers 15 residues. Germline values: CDR1 MNHEY, CDR2 SVGAGI. V dropped 0 bases and J dropped 2 bases, with 10 bases sitting between them. The CDR3 region is CASSYSRLRNYGYTF. DNA of the CDR3: TGTGCCAGCAGTTACTCCAGGCTTCGGAACTATGGCTACACCTTC.

CDR3 sequence: CASSLTAPFYGQGNTEAFF. CDR3 DNA: TGTGCCAGCAGCTTAACGGCACCCTTCTACGGACAGGGTAACACTGAAGCTTTCTTT. The rearrangement joins TRBV7-3 to TRBJ1-1; 8 bases fit TRBD1. CDR1 is SGHTA, CDR2 FQGTGA, per germline. The trim removed 0 bases at V and 2 bases at J, leaving 14 bases unmatched. The CDR3 is 19 residues long.

This chain links TRBV30 with TRBJ1-2; 8 bases line up with TRBD1. This CDR3 is built from 12 residues. Trimming took 7 bases from V and 4 from J; bases not matched to a gene: 5. Germline V CDR1 and CDR2: GTSNPN, SVGIG (reference sequence). CDR3 in amino acids: CAFVGTGYGYTF. The CDR3 coding sequence is TGTGCCTTTGTCGGGACAGGCTATGGCTACACCTTC. Based on the CDR3 plus reference TRBV30 and TRBJ1-2, the full variable domain is SQTIHQWPATLVQPVGSPLSLECTVEGTSNPNLYWYRQAAGRGLQLLFYSVGIGQISSEVPQNLSASRPQDRQFILSSKKLLLSDSGFYLCAFVGTGYGYTFGSGTRLTVV.

The chain links TRBV28 to TRBJ1-5; 8 bases align to TRBD1. CDR3 length: 14 amino acids. Germline V gene lookup returns CDR1 MDHEN and CDR2 SYDVKM. V dropped 5 bases and J dropped 7; count of bases not matched to a gene: 7. This chain's CDR3 is CASSLQGAAQPQHF. CDR3 nucleotides: TGTGCCAGCAGTCTCCAGGGGGCCGCCCAGCCCCAGCATTTT.

This chain connects TRBV6-5 to TRBJ2-3, with 9 bases identical to TRBD1. V lost 6 bases, J lost 6 bases, and 10 bases stayed unmatched. The CDR3 covers 15 residues. The germline CDR1 and CDR2 sequences are MNHEY and SVGAGI. The CDR3 DNA follows: TGTGCCAGCAGAACCGGGACAGGGCGGATGGATACGCAGTATTTT. The encoded protein is CASRTGTGRMDTQYF.

The V gene is TRBV5-1, the J gene TRBJ1-4, with TRBD1 identical over 7 bases. The CDR3 has 15 amino acids. CDR1 and CDR2 from the germline V gene are SGHRS and YFSETQ. The trim removed 0 bases at V and 8 bases at J, leaving 7 bases unmatched. As DNA, the CDR3 is TGCGCCAGCAGCTTGGACCAAGGACAGGCCGAAAAACTGTTTTTT. Amino acid sequence: CASSLDQGQAEKLFF.

The rearrangement joins TRBV5-6 to TRBJ1-2, with D perhaps TRBD1 (6 bases). CDR1 and CDR2 (germline): SGHDT, YYEEEE. This CDR3 region has 17 residues. Trimming left V 1 base short and J 5 bases short, with 21 bases between. CDR3 DNA: TGTGCCAGCAGCTTGACCCCTACCTCAGGGGACCTTTATGGCTACACCTTC. This translates into CASSLTPTSGDLYGYTF.

CDR3 loop: CASGKDRFEQYF. As DNA, the CDR3 is TGTGCTAGTGGGAAAGACAGGTTTGAGCAGTACTTC. The V and J genes are TRBV12-5 and TRBJ2-7; tentatively, D is TRBD1 (6 bases). The CDR3 is made up of 12 amino acids. Germline loops: CDR1 LGHNT, CDR2 FRNRAP. The V and J ends lost 6 bases and 7 bases respectively, with 13 bases between them.

The rearrangement uses TRBV6-5 and TRBJ1-2, with TRBD1 matching over 10 bases. V gave up 6 bases and J gave up 4 bases; unmatched junction bases: 5. Germline V gene sequence: CDR1 MNHEY, CDR2 SVGAGI. CDR3 length: 14 residues. The CDR3 is CASSPDRGAYGYTF. The CDR3 nucleotides read TGTGCCAGCAGCCCGGACAGGGGGGCCTATGGCTACACCTTC.

The rearrangement uses TRBV28 and TRBJ1-5, with no clear D. CDR3 length equals 16 residues. Trimming removed 5 bases from V and 2 bases from J, with 16 bases in between. CDR1 is MDHEN and CDR2 is SYDVKM in the germline V gene. CDR3 DNA sequence: TGTGCCAGCAGTCCAGTTCCATCGGCGGGCAATCAGCCCCAGCATTTT. Its protein is CASSPVPSAGNQPQHF.

The chain employs TRBV6-5 and TRBJ1-2, with TRBD1 identical over 7 bases. The CDR3 has 14 residues. The trim removed 6 bases at V and 2 bases at J, leaving 6 bases unmatched. Germline-derived CDR1 and CDR2 are MNHEY and SVGAGI. Here the CDR3 DNA reads TGTGCCAGCAGACGGGACAGAAAGAACTATGGCTACACCTTC. Residues: CASRRDRKNYGYTF.

The chain employs TRBV6-2 or TRBV6-3 and TRBJ1-2, with D possibly matching TRBD1 (5 bases). The germline V and J ends were trimmed by 4 bases and 9 bases, with 18 bases remaining between them. The CDR3 has 14 amino acids. Germline V CDR1 and CDR2: MNHEY, SVGEGT. The CDR3 DNA follows: TGTGCCAGCAGTTGGGGCTCGGGCAGACCCCGCTACACCTTC. The encoded protein is CASSWGSGRPRYTF.

The genes are TRBV12-3 or TRBV12-4 and TRBJ1-4; D is unresolved. This CDR3 region has 13 residues. Trimming took 3 bases from V and 4 from J, leaving 6 bases between them. CDR3 in amino acids: CASSLNFNEKLFF. CDR3 DNA sequence: TGTGCCAGCAGTTTGAACTTTAATGAAAAACTGTTTTTT.

J is TRBJ2-3 and V is TRBV6-1; TRBD1 is a possible D gene (6 bases). Germline CDR1 is MNHNS and CDR2 is SASEGT. Trimming took off 1 base at V and 4 bases at J, with 18 bases between the two ends. The CDR3 consists of 17 residues. CDR3 coding DNA: TGTGCCAGCAGTGAAGATCGGGACGCATCAGGGGCAGATACGCAGTATTTT. This sequence encodes CASSEDRDASGADTQYF.